The 24 T cell receptor beta chains in this list originate from one sample, sequenced in a study of shared clonotypes between healthy human individuals. Clones were sequenced by immunoSEQ multiplex PCR, and TCRdb holds only the in-frame ones, with some missing. This sample has over 950,000 clones; roughly 77% occur once, and the top ten carry roughly 0.9%. Input material: memory CD4+ T cells from PBMCs. Indicated subset: CD45RA-negative fraction. These receptors all stem from a man between 18 and 35 years old in good health. Some clones in this sample may be carry-over from other donors' samples.

This clone was observed once. This chain uses TRBV7-6 with TRBJ2-1; 9 bases are shared with TRBD1. Germline trimming cut 8 bases from V and 0 bases from J; bases unmatched to any gene: 5. CDR3 size: 15 residues. Germline V gene lookup returns CDR1 SGHVS and CDR2 FNYEAQ. In nucleotides, the CDR3 is TGTGCCAGCGGACAGGGGCATTCCTCCTACAATGAGCAGTTCTTC. This translates into CASGQGHSSYNEQFF.

Remarks on this clone: The same CDR3 can be traced to other DNA sequences in this sample. The V and J genes are TRBV27 and TRBJ2-5; no reliable D call. CDR1 is MNHEY, CDR2 SMNVEV, per germline (reference sequence). V shed 8 bases and J shed 1 base, with 5 bases lying between them. The CDR3 extends over 11 amino acids. CDR3 sequence (DNA): TGTGCCAGCGGCCTCCAAGAGACCCAGTACTTC. This sequence encodes CASGLQETQYF.

V gene TRBV5-4 combines with J gene TRBJ2-1; 7 bases are shared with TRBD2. The trim removed 0 bases at V and 7 bases at J, leaving 10 bases unmatched. The V gene's germline CDR1 is SGHNT and CDR2 YYREEE (reference sequence). This CDR3 spans 16 amino acids. The CDR3 coding sequence is TGTGCCAGCAGCTTGGCCCTTGCGGGAGACGGTAATGAGCAGTTCTTC. Protein product: CASSLALAGDGNEQFF.

This clone was seen many times. The sample carries other DNA sequences with the same CDR3. The chain recombines TRBV5-1 with TRBJ2-3; D uncertain. Deletions cut 0 bases from V and 3 bases from J, with 8 bases between. The germline CDR1 and CDR2 sequences are SGHRS and YFSETQ. This CDR3 comprises 14 residues. The CDR3 spells CASSLDPLTDTQYF. CDR3 bases: TGCGCCAGCAGCTTGGACCCCCTTACAGATACGCAGTATTTT.

The CDR3 protein is CASSPQDGVLGSYEQYF. CDR3 DNA sequence: TGCGCCAGCAGTCCTCAAGACGGGGTATTGGGGTCCTACGAGCAGTACTTC. The rearrangement joins TRBV23-1 to TRBJ2-7; maybe TRBD2 (5 bases). TRBV23-1 is known as an ORF, though its function is uncertain. The germline V and J ends were trimmed by 4 bases and 1 base, with 20 bases remaining between them. The CDR3 has 17 residues.

In its sample, this clone was seen a few times. The CDR3 here is CASSYSTGTQYF. Here the CDR3 DNA reads TGTGCCAGCAGTTACTCGACGGGGACCCAGTACTTC. V usage is TRBV6-5 and J usage is TRBJ2-5; D ambiguous. This CDR3 contains 12 residues. V gave up 0 bases and J gave up 7 bases, with 6 bases separating them. Germline V CDR1 and CDR2: MNHEY, SVGAGI.

The chain has TRBV9 and TRBJ2-3; TRBD2 matches 11 bases. V was pared by 3 bases and J by 2 bases, with 5 bases of the junction left unmatched. Germline assignment: CDR1 SGDLS and CDR2 YYNGEE. The CDR3 runs to 16 residues. This CDR3 is CASSALAGETTDTQYF. CDR3 in DNA: TGTGCCAGCAGCGCACTAGCGGGAGAAACCACAGATACGCAGTATTTT.

This chain connects TRBV7-2 to TRBJ2-3; D is undetermined. The CDR3 extends over 15 amino acids. V was shortened by 1 base and J by 4 bases, with 12 bases between the two germline ends. Germline V gene lookup returns CDR1 SGHTA and CDR2 FQGNSA. CDR3 sequence (DNA): TGTGCCAGCAGCTTAGGCGGCACACCATCAGATACGCAGTATTTT. Encoded protein: CASSLGGTPSDTQYF.

The genes are TRBV25-1 and TRBJ1-1; D not certain. CDR1 and CDR2 (germline): MGHDK, SYGVNS. CDR3 length: 12 amino acids. V was clipped by 5 bases and J by 1 base, with 5 bases between them. CDR3 amino acids: CASSHQNTEAFF. CDR3 nucleotides: TGTGCCAGCAGTCATCAGAACACTGAAGCTTTCTTT.

For the CDR3, the DNA is TGTGCCAGCAGGACTAGCGGGGACTCCTACGAGCAGTACTTC. Residues: CASRTSGDSYEQYF. This sequence joins TRBV6-5 and TRBJ2-7; 11 nucleotides align to TRBD2. The junction had 1 base not matched to a gene; V was cut back by 6 bases and J by 0 bases. This CDR3 has 14 residues. Germline loops: CDR1 MNHEY, CDR2 SVGAGI.

This clone was found a few times. Other DNA sequences in the sample encode the same CDR3. The chain has TRBV10-1 and TRBJ1-2, with 9 bases lining up with TRBD1. V shed 4 bases, J shed 8 bases, and the junction held 5 bases outside the gene matches. CDR1 is WNHNN and CDR2 is SYGVQD in the germline V gene (reference sequence). This CDR3 has 13 residues. This chain's CDR3 is CASSGGQGGGYTF. Written as DNA, the CDR3 is TGCGCCAGCAGTGGGGGACAGGGAGGCGGCTACACCTTC.

The rearrangement joins TRBV5-1 to TRBJ2-1, with 12 bases lining up with TRBD2. Per the germline V gene, CDR1 is SGHRS and CDR2 is YFSETQ. The CDR3 totals 16 residues. J lost 9 bases, V lost 4 bases, and 11 bases had no gene match. CDR3 sequence reads: CASSPRASGREGEQFF. In nucleotides, the CDR3 is TGCGCCAGCAGCCCCCGGGCTAGCGGGAGGGAGGGTGAGCAGTTCTTC.

Turning to this clone: The junction and the germline gene differ at one end; a read error may be behind it. Additional DNA sequences in this sample encode the identical CDR3. The chain carries TRBV18 and TRBJ1-2; 8 bases match TRBD1. CDR1 and CDR2 from the germline V gene are KGHSH and LQKENI. This CDR3 is 14 amino acids long. In nucleotides, the CDR3 is TGCGCCAGCTCAAAGGGACAGGACCTCGGTGGCTACACCTTC. This gives the protein CASSKGQDLGGYTF.

The chain uses TRBV7-9 and TRBJ2-5; D is possibly TRBD1 or TRBD2 (5 bases each). Per germline, CDR1 SEHNR and CDR2 FQNEAQ (reference sequence). Trimming shortened V by 3 bases and J by 5 bases, and 16 bases separated the two germline ends. The CDR3 runs 15 residues. Written as DNA, the CDR3 is TGTGCCAGCAGCTTCGGAAGGGACGTAGCGGAGACCCAGTACTTC. Its protein is CASSFGRDVAETQYF.

On this clone itself: This could be a read error, since a much larger clone is one nucleotide away. The rearrangement links TRBV6-1 to TRBJ1-5; TRBD1 aligns across 8 bases. V shed 6 bases, J shed 5 bases, and the junction held 3 bases outside the gene matches. Germline CDR1 is MNHNS and CDR2 is SASEGT. CDR3 length: 13 residues. The CDR3 loop reads CASRGTGDQPQHF. CDR3 DNA: TGTGCCAGCAGGGGGACAGGTGATCAGCCCCAGCATTTT.

The chain combines TRBV9 with TRBJ2-1; D is possibly TRBD2 (6 bases). Germline CDR1 SGDLS, CDR2 YYNGEE. CDR3 length: 15 amino acids. Trimming left V 4 bases short and J 2 bases short, with 13 bases between. CDR3 in amino acids: CASSPLGTPYNEQFF. The CDR3 DNA reads TGTGCCAGCAGCCCCCTCGGGACTCCCTACAATGAGCAGTTCTTC.

This rearrangement joins TRBV7-3 to TRBJ2-5, with D perhaps being TRBD1 or TRBD2 (5 bases each). The V and J ends lost 3 bases and 6 bases respectively, with 20 bases between them. The length of the CDR3 is 16 residues. The V gene's germline CDR1 is SGHTA and CDR2 FQGTGA. The CDR3 is CASSFRGRGVVKTQYF. In DNA, the CDR3 is TGTGCCAGCAGCTTTAGAGGGAGAGGGGTAGTAAAGACCCAGTACTTC.

The V gene is TRBV18, the J gene TRBJ2-7, with D maybe TRBD1 (7 bases). Germline loops: CDR1 KGHSH, CDR2 LQKENI. The CDR3 runs to 17 residues. V lost 1 base, J lost 7 bases, and 23 bases lay in between. The CDR3 DNA reads TGTGCCAGCTCACCACGGGGAGGCGGAGGGGGCTACGCGGAGCAGTACTTC. This sequence encodes CASSPRGGGGGYAEQYF.

The chain has TRBV6-5 and TRBJ2-3, with D perhaps TRBD2 (6 bases). The CDR3 spans 16 residues. Germline V gives CDR1 MNHEY, CDR2 SVGAGI. V lost 2 bases and J lost 2, with 14 bases in between. The CDR3 is CASSYRFSGNTDTQYF. CDR3 nucleotides: TGTGCCAGCAGTTACCGATTTAGCGGCAACACAGATACGCAGTATTTT.

The chain combines TRBV5-1 with TRBJ1-2; 7 bases match TRBD1. With V trimmed by 6 bases and J by 5 bases, 13 bases remained unmatched. The CDR3 is 15 residues long. CDR1 is SGHRS and CDR2 is YFSETQ in the germline V gene. Written as DNA, the CDR3 is TGCGCCAGCACGGAGACGACAGGGCGAAATTATGGCTACACCTTC. Its protein is CASTETTGRNYGYTF.

The chain combines TRBV29-1 with TRBJ1-1; D gene unclear. The V gene lost 7 bases and the J gene lost 7 bases, with 19 bases spanning the gap. The CDR3 sequence is 13 residues long. Germline values: CDR1 SQVTM, CDR2 ANQGSEA. DNA for the CDR3: TGCAGCGCACAGTGGAGGGATACCTATGAAGCTTTCTTT. It is translated as CSAQWRDTYEAFF. The full variable domain, rest sourced from reference TRBV29-1 and TRBJ1-1, is SAVISQKPSRDICQRGTSLTIQCQVDSQVTMMFWYRQQPGQSLTLIATANQGSEATYESGFVIDKFPISRPNLTFSTLTVSNMSPEDSSIYLCSAQWRDTYEAFFGQGTRLTVV.

This chain links TRBV2 with TRBJ2-3; D unresolved. The CDR3 consists of 13 residues. The germline V and J ends were trimmed by 8 bases and 1 base, with 10 bases remaining between them. Looked up from germline, CDR1 is SNHLY and CDR2 is FYNNEI. CDR3 DNA: TGTGCCAGCGATAGGACGGGCACAGATACGCAGTATTTT. The encoded protein is CASDRTGTDTQYF. The whole variable domain, filled in from reference TRBV2 and TRBJ2-3, reads EPEVTQTPSHQVTQMGQEVILRCVPISNHLYFYWYRQILGQKVEFLVSFYNNEISEKSEIFDDQFSVERPDGSNFTLKIRSTKLEDSAMYFCASDRTGTDTQYFGPGTRLTVL.

This rearrangement joins TRBV18 to TRBJ2-5; TRBD2 agrees at 8 bases. J lost 4 bases, V lost 5 bases, and 9 bases had no gene match. The CDR3 consists of 15 residues. Germline values: CDR1 KGHSH, CDR2 LQKENI. CDR3 sequence: CASSSREGLSETQYF. As DNA, the CDR3 is TGTGCCAGCTCAAGTCGGGAGGGCCTGTCAGAGACCCAGTACTTC.

The V gene is TRBV28, the J gene TRBJ2-7; D uncertain. This CDR3 contains 13 residues. Germline CDR1 and CDR2: MDHEN and SYDVKM. The V gene lost 9 bases and the J gene lost 0 bases, with 12 bases spanning the gap. This CDR3 reads CASYTQSSYEQYF. The DNA of the CDR3 is TGTGCCAGTTATACTCAAAGCTCCTACGAGCAGTACTTC.